What follows describes a single T cell receptor beta chain. No antigen is known for it. Base qualities are not at hand, and no much larger clone is one base apart. These data originate in a study of T cells in lung cancer brain metastases (dated by TCRdb to about 2018). Concerning the study at large: Of the approximately 20 patients, some 17 had a history of tobacco use, with a median of roughly 41 pack-years. About 90% of the 20 patients received no interval therapy between primary and metastasis resection. The primary and brain metastasis specimens were acquired a median of around 380 days apart. The study compared TCR beta CDR3 repertoires of fully resected primary non-small cell lung cancers with those of paired brain metastases. A cohort of approximately 20 patients was included, from whom around 40 specimens were contributed, with one primary lung lesion and one brain metastasis obtained from each patient. Of the patients, 11 were female and 9 were male, and their median age at first diagnosis was 45 to 65 years. DNA integrity number averaged about 3.8 in both primary and metastatic specimens, with no significant difference between sites.

Resection was performed in the patients for synchronous oligometastatic disease or for delayed recurrence of a solitary brain metastasis. To avoid including cancers other than NSCLC, any patient with a history of multiple malignancies was excluded. Tumor areas were macrodissected from 4 to 6 deparaffinized about 9.7 um unstained sections guided by marked H&E slides. All specimens were formalin-fixed and paraffin-embedded (FFPE). Genomic DNA was extracted using the AllPrep DNA/RNA FFPE Kit. Between roughly 2 and 5 ug genomic DNA was input per sample, and equal DNA input was given to paired samples. TCR beta libraries were built with the immunoSEQ hsTCRbeta Kit using multiplexed V and J gene primers in two PCR steps. Pooled libraries, together with positive and negative controls, were sequenced on an Illumina MiSeq with a 100-cycle paired-end protocol. The authors' analysis ran thus. The immunoSEQ vendor processed the raw data into normalized, annotated TCR beta repertoire reports. Richness was defined as unique clones by nucleotide sequence, and total richness was extrapolated with the iChao1 and Efron-Thisted estimators. Paired lesions were characterized and compared using Pielou's evenness, Simpson's index, top-ten clone proportional abundance, and the Morisita overlap index. Sourced from immuneACCESS, this table was stored by TCRdb with only in-frame sequences that have V and J called. A share of the clones is absent; for the studies checked, an unresolved V gene accounts for under half, and the remainder has no known explanation. The V and J calls and clone size were taken over from that table, and D and trimming were inferred from the DNA. Recorded for this sample are about 1,000 clones; roughly 90% of them occurred a single time. 5.9% of the sample is in the top ten clones.

The paper's findings and limits, for the study overall: Most clones were found to be lesion-specific, and limited overlap was observed between paired lesions (mean Morisita index roughly 0.25). Effects of preoperative corticosteroids on T cell infiltration in brain metastases could not be controlled. In brain metastases, the ten most abundant clones accounted for a significantly larger fraction of the repertoire than in primaries, a finding that suggests clonal expansion. DNA fragmentation in the FFPE samples may have prevented recovery of the complete infiltrating T cell repertoire. Brain metastases contained significantly fewer unique productive clones than the paired primaries (median around 1,400 versus 4,600).

This TCR was recovered from a woman aged 40 to 50 with non-small cell lung cancer that had spread to the brain. The sample was tumor tissue from a brain metastasis. The cell subset or site label, read with the paper, signifies: paired resected brain metastasis.

The DNA is as follows: TGTGCCAGCACCCCTGGGGACAGGAGGCTTTTTGGCAATCAGCCCCAGCATTTT. Translation gives CASTPGDRRLFGNQPQHF. The chain was built from TRBV28 and TRBJ1-5; 8 central nucleotides agree with TRBD1. CDR1 and CDR2, per the germline V gene, are MDHEN and SYDVKM. Trimming removed 7 bases from V and 2 bases from J; the gene matches leave 16 bases unexplained. The CDR3 sequence holds 18 residues, the cysteine and phenylalanine included. Only the CDR3 DNA stays, 54 bases, in frame from base 1. Outside the CDR3, residues come from the reference TRBV28 and TRBJ1-5 proteins, so the full variable domain is: DVKVTQSSRYLVKRTGEKVFLECVQDMDHENMFWYRQDPGLGLRLIYFSYDVKMKEKGDIPEGYSVSREKKERFSLILESASTNQTSMYLCASTPGDRRLFGNQPQHFGDGTRLSIL.